The T cell receptor (beta chain) under discussion was sequenced for a study of CD8 T cells in ankylosing spondylitis. This clonotype was recorded once. The antigen is not known. Quantitative molecular-barcoded 5'-RACE generated the TCR beta libraries. MiXCR was run by TCRdb on the 5' RACE reads, yielding one entry per CDR3 protein. The sample contains 200,000 to 250,000 distinct CDR3 sequences, around 24% of which appear only once. General observations from the study: Clones that were linked to disease were CD8+ and were relatively rare in peripheral blood. Seemingly distinctive of ankylosing spondylitis blood was a TCR beta motif formed by eight highly homologous variants. Clones linked to disease were reported to show significant enrichment in matched ankylosing spondylitis synovial fluid.

This CDR3 spans 15 amino acids. J was trimmed by 8 bases and V by 3 bases; bases with no gene match: 9. Germline V CDR1 and CDR2: SNHLY, FYNNEI. This rearrangement joins TRBV2 to TRBJ2-1, with TRBD1 identical over 8 bases. The receptor was isolated from a male donor with ankylosing spondylitis or in good health (not recorded which). Sequencing was performed on blood, either unsorted or a sorted T cell fraction (not recorded which). The CDR3 region has the DNA TGTGCCAGCAGTGATTCTACCAACAGGGGGGATGAGCAGTTCTTC. The encoded protein is CASSDSTNRGDEQFF.